This T cell receptor beta chain was sequenced during a study of patients and donors after allogeneic stem cell transplantation. V lost 6 bases and J 1 base, leaving 12 bases between the germline ends. This CDR3 spans 13 amino acids. Per the germline V gene, CDR1 is DFQATT and CDR2 is SNEGSKA (reference sequence). In this sample, this clonotype turned up a few times. TCRdb called the RT-PCR reads again in MiXCR, with one record for every CDR3 protein. This table has about a million distinct CDR3 sequences, roughly 18% appearing once. The sample was blood, either unsorted or a sorted T cell fraction (not recorded which). This TCR derives from a human donor who was either an allogeneic HSCT recipient or a stem cell or donor lymphocyte infusion donor (not recorded which). It is not recorded whose cells these are; they may come from a transplant donor. This rearrangement joins TRBV20-1 to TRBJ2-5; no clear D. In DNA, the CDR3 is TGCAGTGCCTCTTGGACGTCCCAAGAGACCCAGTACTTC. Its translation: CSASWTSQETQYF.